This passage covers 8 T cell receptor beta chains from one sample sequenced in a study of early T cells in non-severe SARS-CoV-2 infection. TCRdb re-derived calls from the 5' RACE reads in MiXCR, one entry per CDR3 protein. In the table there are 75,000 to 100,000 distinct CDR3 sequences, roughly 15% of which are singletons. Sequencing was done on a sample of whole blood. The receptors come from an adult who was a healthcare worker with PCR-confirmed SARS-CoV-2 infection or an uninfected control (not recorded which).

In its sample, this clonotype was seen a few times. The J gene is TRBJ2-7, the V gene TRBV21-1. TRBV21-1 has pseudogene status. CDR3 size: 11 residues. CDR3 in DNA: TGTGCCAGCAGCAGAGAAGGGGAGGAGTACTTC. Its translation is CASSREGEEYF.

This clonotype was observed a few times. This rearrangement joins TRBV11-2 to TRBJ1-2, with D possibly being TRBD1 (6 bases). V was cut by 1 base and J by 14 bases, with 14 bases left in between. The CDR3 extends over 12 amino acids. Looked up from germline, CDR1 is SGHAT and CDR2 is FQNNGV. The CDR3 is CASSLGTASRTF. CDR3 bases: TGTGCCAGCAGCTTAGGGACAGCCTCCCGTACCTTC.

The gene calls are TRBV20-1 and TRBJ2-3; TRBD2 aligns across 10 bases. CDR3 length equals 13 residues. Trimming cost V 1 base and J 7 bases; bases outside gene matches: 2. Germline V gives CDR1 DFQATT, CDR2 SNEGSKA (reference sequence). The CDR3 spells CSARGGLAYTQYF. CDR3 in DNA: TGCAGTGCTAGAGGGGGACTAGCGTATACGCAGTATTTT.

This clonotype was seen only a few times. The V and J genes are TRBV6-5 and TRBJ2-4; D is unclear. Germline CDR1 is MNHEY and CDR2 is SVGAGI. Deletions cut 5 bases from V and 15 bases from J, with 20 bases between. The CDR3 has 13 residues. The CDR3 DNA is TGTGCCAGCAGTCTAGAAACTCAAACCGAGAGGTACTTC. Residues: CASSLETQTERYF.

J is TRBJ1-1 and V is TRBV28; 7 positions agree with TRBD1. This CDR3 is 12 amino acids long. CDR1 is MDHEN and CDR2 is SYDVKM in the germline V gene. Germline trimming cut 7 bases from V and 6 bases from J; bases unmatched to any gene: 5. The CDR3 loop reads CASTEQGPEAFF. The CDR3 region has the DNA TGTGCCAGCACCGAACAGGGGCCTGAAGCTTTCTTT.

The chain recombines TRBV6-5 with TRBJ2-7, with TRBD1 identical over 7 bases. Germline V gene sequence: CDR1 MNHEY, CDR2 SVGAGI. The junction had 7 bases not matched to a gene; V was cut back by 5 bases and J by 0 bases. The CDR3 is 15 amino acids. CDR3 sequence (DNA): TGTGCCAGCAGTCAACAGGGGTTGCCCTCCTACGAGCAGTACTTC. It encodes CASSQQGLPSYEQYF.

The chain employs TRBV29-1 and TRBJ2-3; 12 positions agree with TRBD2. There are 17 residues in the CDR3. Germline lookup yields CDR1 SQVTM and CDR2 ANQGSEA. J lost 2 bases, V lost 5 bases, and 11 bases had no gene match. CDR3 residues: CSVPPTSGSPHTDTQYF. The CDR3 nucleotides are TGCAGCGTTCCTCCGACTAGCGGGAGCCCGCACACAGATACGCAGTATTTT.

This clonotype was picked up many times. The chain carries TRBV27 and TRBJ2-7; 9 bases match TRBD1. CDR1 MNHEY and CDR2 SMNVEV come from the germline V gene (reference sequence). With V trimmed by 4 bases and J by 3 bases, 10 bases remained unmatched. The CDR3 contains 16 residues. CDR3 sequence reads: CASSSNRGRTFYEQYF. The CDR3 DNA reads TGTGCCAGCAGTTCCAACAGGGGGCGGACCTTCTACGAGCAGTACTTC.